Below, 24 T cell receptor beta chains from the same sample are listed, as sequenced in a study of blood T cells in healthy people across ages. A second about 6 to 12 cycle PCR used barcoded and J-beta primers. TCRdb re-analysed the 5' RACE reads in MiXCR, keeping a single row per CDR3 protein. The sample gives approximately 780,000 distinct CDR3 sequences, around 25% of which show up once; around 3% is in the top ten. The same sample was also used in a study of T cells of mothers and their children.

The sequencing input was blood. Every receptor here comes from a boy younger than 18 in good health.

The chain employs TRBV6-5 and TRBJ2-4; D is perhaps TRBD1 (5 bases). CDR3 size: 15 residues. CDR1 and CDR2 from the germline V gene are MNHEY and SVGAGI. The V and J ends lost 5 bases and 0 bases respectively, with 11 bases between them. Here the CDR3 reads CASSRGSLAKNIQYF. The CDR3 nucleotides are TGTGCCAGCAGTAGGGGCAGCCTAGCCAAAAACATTCAGTACTTC.

The rearrangement uses TRBV25-1 and TRBJ2-7; possible D gene TRBD2, 5 bases. Germline V gene sequence: CDR1 MGHDK, CDR2 SYGVNS. V was cut by 6 bases and J by 4 bases, with 16 bases left in between. The CDR3 runs to 14 residues. The CDR3 region is CASSQNLRGYEQYF. The DNA of the CDR3 is TGTGCCAGCAGCCAGAATCTTCGGGGATACGAGCAGTACTTC.

The rearrangement joins TRBV12-3 or TRBV12-4 to TRBJ2-5; D is perhaps TRBD1 (6 bases). The CDR3 length is 15 residues. The V and J ends lost 5 bases and 7 bases respectively, with 20 bases between them. The CDR3 nucleotides read TGTGCCAGCAGTACGACTGGGGGCGGACCAGGGACCCAGTACTTC. Protein product: CASSTTGGGPGTQYF.

V usage is TRBV20-1 and J usage is TRBJ1-4; D is undetermined. The germline CDR1 and CDR2 sequences are DFQATT and SNEGSKA (reference sequence). V was clipped by 0 bases and J by 3 bases, with 8 bases between them. The CDR3 sequence is 14 residues long. CDR3 region: CSARDARANEKLFF. DNA of the CDR3: TGCAGTGCTAGAGACGCCCGGGCTAATGAAAAACTGTTTTTT.

In its sample, this clonotype was seen a few times. The J gene is TRBJ1-3, the V gene TRBV20-1; D gene ambiguous. The CDR3 is 13 residues long. The germline V gene has CDR1 DFQATT and CDR2 SNEGSKA (reference sequence). Trimming took off 1 base at V and 4 bases at J, with 8 bases between the two ends. The CDR3 DNA reads as TGCAGTGCTAGAGGAGTGGAGGGAAACACCATATATTTT. This translates into CSARGVEGNTIYF.

This clonotype showed up just a few times. The chain joins TRBV13 to TRBJ2-2; maybe TRBD1 (6 bases). The length of the CDR3 is 15 residues. V was trimmed by 5 bases and J by 2 bases, leaving 12 bases between them. Per the germline V gene, CDR1 is PRHDT and CDR2 is FYEKMQ (reference sequence). In DNA, the CDR3 is TGTGCCAGCAGCCCCCTCAGGGGCAACACCGGGGAGCTGTTTTTT. Protein: CASSPLRGNTGELFF.

This chain uses TRBV5-5 with TRBJ1-1; 8 bases map to TRBD1. Trimming cost V 1 base and J 11 bases; bases outside gene matches: 7. CDR1 and CDR2 (germline): SGHKS, YYEKEE (reference sequence). The CDR3 runs to 13 residues. CDR3 protein: CASSLLGQGPAFF. DNA of the CDR3: TGTGCCAGCAGCTTGTTAGGACAGGGACCCGCTTTCTTT. The full variable domain, rest sourced from reference TRBV5-5 and TRBJ1-1, is DAGVTQSPTHLIKTRGQQVTLRCSPISGHKSVSWYQQVLGQGPQFIFQYYEKEERGRGNFPDRFSARQFPNYSSELNVNALLLGDSALYLCASSLLGQGPAFFGQGTRLTVV.

V gene TRBV12-5 combines with J gene TRBJ1-3; D is possibly TRBD1 (5 bases). The CDR3 runs to 17 residues. Germline V CDR1 and CDR2: LGHNT, FRNRAP. V was clipped by 2 bases and J by 5 bases, with 19 bases between them. The CDR3 loop reads CASGLSPTGRGRNTIYF. The CDR3 region has the DNA TGTGCTAGTGGTTTGAGCCCCACCGGGAGGGGACGAAACACCATATATTTT.

The chain is built from TRBV19 and TRBJ1-4; tentative D call: TRBD1 (5 bases). This CDR3 is built from 14 residues. Germline CDR1 reads LNHDA; CDR2 reads SQIVND (reference sequence). V lost 6 bases, J lost 4 bases, and 12 bases lay in between. This chain's CDR3 is CASRPTADNEKLFF. The CDR3 region has the DNA TGTGCCAGTAGACCGACAGCCGATAATGAAAAACTGTTTTTT.

This clonotype occurred once. This is likely a read error, given that the CDR3 carries no conserved phenylalanine or tryptophan at its end. The limits of the CDR3 on the DNA are not certain, so only TCRdb's listed CDR3 is given. The chain employs TRBV29-1 and TRBJ2-1; the table's D gene call, TRBD1, was not cross checked with the DNA. Germline V gives CDR1 SQVTM, CDR2 ANQGSEA. Including both end residues, the CDR3 is 8 amino acids long. The CDR3: CSVEGGQS.

This clonotype appeared a few times. The V gene is TRBV10-2, the J gene TRBJ2-1, with D unclear. CDR1 is WSHSY, CDR2 SAAADI, per germline. V was cut by 3 bases and J by 0 bases, with 9 bases left in between. This CDR3 has 15 amino acids. The CDR3 is CASSERVSSYNEQFF. As DNA, the CDR3 is TGCGCCAGCAGTGAAAGGGTCAGCTCCTACAATGAGCAGTTCTTC.

The sample holds many counts of this clonotype. The chain links TRBV29-1 to TRBJ1-2, with TRBD1 matching 9 bases. This CDR3 has 13 amino acids. Germline V CDR1 and CDR2: SQVTM, ANQGSEA. V lost 7 bases to trimming and J lost 6 bases; unmatched junction nucleotides: 9. The CDR3 bases are TGCAGCGCTCCGGGACAGGGTTTACATGGCTACACCTTC. Translated: CSAPGQGLHGYTF.

This clonotype was seen just once. The DNA of the CDR3 is TGTGCCAGCAGCTCCGTTTGGACAAACCCCTACGAGCAGTACTTC. This gives the protein CASSSVWTNPYEQYF. The J gene is TRBJ2-7, the V gene TRBV5-6; tentatively, D is TRBD1 (5 bases). Trimming took off 3 bases at V and 2 bases at J, with 15 bases between the two ends. This CDR3 has 15 residues. The germline CDR1 and CDR2 sequences are SGHDT and YYEEEE.

This clonotype showed up just a few times. The chain joins TRBV9 to TRBJ2-7; D is perhaps TRBD2 (6 bases). The end of the DNA aligns better with TRBJ2-5, so the J call may be wrong. Germline loops: CDR1 SGDLS, CDR2 YYNGEE. This CDR3 has 15 residues. CDR3 residues: CASSPGGSGPGTQYF. The CDR3 DNA reads as TGTGCCAGCAGCCCCGGGGGTAGCGGCCCCGGGACCCAGTACTTC.

A single count supports this clonotype. The chain has TRBV5-1 and TRBJ2-5; D uncertain. Per the germline V gene, CDR1 is SGHRS and CDR2 is YFSETQ. The CDR3 has 15 residues. V lost 0 bases and J 1 base, leaving 10 bases between the germline ends. The CDR3 spells CASSLAATSQETQYF. The CDR3 nucleotides are TGCGCCAGCAGCTTGGCCGCGACCAGCCAAGAGACCCAGTACTTC.

The chain employs TRBV6-6 and TRBJ1-2; D perhaps matches TRBD1 (5 bases). The length of the CDR3 is 14 residues. V lost 2 bases and J lost 9, with 16 bases in between. Germline values: CDR1 MNHNY, CDR2 SVGAGI (reference sequence). The CDR3 DNA sequence: TGTGCCAGCAGTTACGAGGGGTTACGTTTCCGCTACACCTTC. It specifies CASSYEGLRFRYTF.

This clonotype was counted between two and nine times. The rearrangement uses TRBV24-1 and TRBJ2-2; 12 nucleotides align to TRBD2. CDR1 and CDR2 from the germline V gene are KGHDR and SFDVKD. The CDR3 loop spans 13 amino acids. Losses at the gene ends were 9 bases for V and 5 bases for J; bases not matched to a gene: 0. Here the CDR3 reads CATGTSGTGELFF. For the CDR3, the DNA is TGTGCCACCGGGACTAGCGGGACCGGGGAGCTGTTTTTT.

V and J are TRBV2 and TRBJ2-1; tentatively, D is TRBD1 (6 bases). CDR3 length equals 14 residues. Germline V gene sequence: CDR1 SNHLY, CDR2 FYNNEI. Between the trimmed V and J ends, which lost 3 bases and 3 bases, there was a span of 9 bases. CDR3 residues: CASSDPGHYNEQFF. CDR3 in DNA: TGTGCCAGCAGTGACCCGGGACACTACAATGAGCAGTTCTTC. Full variable domain (missing parts from reference TRBV2 and TRBJ2-1): EPEVTQTPSHQVTQMGQEVILRCVPISNHLYFYWYRQILGQKVEFLVSFYNNEISEKSEIFDDQFSVERPDGSNFTLKIRSTKLEDSAMYFCASSDPGHYNEQFFGPGTRLTVL.

V usage is TRBV7-3 and J usage is TRBJ2-3; 8 bases match TRBD2. The CDR3 contains 16 residues. Germline CDR1 is SGHTA and CDR2 is FQGTGA. J gave up 0 bases and V 2 bases, and 4 bases lay outside the gene matches. The CDR3 DNA is TGTGCCAGCAGCTTACCGGGAGGGGCTAGCACAGATACGCAGTATTTT. This translates into CASSLPGGASTDTQYF.

This clonotype was observed a few times. V is TRBV7-9 and J is TRBJ2-5; 12 nucleotides agree with TRBD2. The CDR3 runs 15 residues. Looked up from germline, CDR1 is SEHNR and CDR2 is FQNEAQ (reference sequence). The junction had 11 bases not matched to a gene; V was cut back by 5 bases and J by 10 bases. CDR3 sequence (DNA): TGTGCCAGCAGCCTGACTAGCGGGGGCCGGGGTGGCCAGTACTTC. Encoded protein: CASSLTSGGRGGQYF.

In its sample, this clonotype was seen a few times. The CDR3 loop is CAVSGAGFQETQYF. CDR3 bases: TGTGCCGTTTCGGGGGCCGGCTTCCAAGAGACCCAGTACTTC. This chain joins TRBV15 and TRBJ2-5, with D possibly being TRBD1 or TRBD2 (6 bases each). Germline CDR1 reads LNHNV; CDR2 reads YYDKDF (reference sequence). This CDR3 region has 14 residues. Trimming took off 11 bases at V and 1 base at J, with 17 bases between the two ends.

This clonotype was observed a handful of times. The gene calls are TRBV7-9 and TRBJ1-4; D possibly corresponds to TRBD1 (5 bases). CDR3 length: 12 amino acids. V was clipped by 7 bases and J by 5 bases, with 8 bases between them. The germline gives CDR1 SEHNR, CDR2 FQNEAQ (reference sequence). The CDR3: CASNKGNEKLFF. The DNA of the CDR3 is TGTGCCAGCAATAAGGGGAATGAAAAACTGTTTTTT.

J is TRBJ2-7 and V is TRBV20-1; the match to TRBD2 covers 8 bases. CDR3 size: 13 residues. Germline trimming cut 3 bases from V and 4 bases from J; bases unmatched to any gene: 5. CDR1 and CDR2 from the germline V gene are DFQATT and SNEGSKA (reference sequence). In DNA form, the CDR3 reads TGCAGTGCTAGGGTAGCGGGGCAGTACGAGCAGTACTTC. Translating it yields CSARVAGQYEQYF.

V gene TRBV18 combines with J gene TRBJ2-5; D gene unclear. CDR1 KGHSH and CDR2 LQKENI come from the germline V gene. With 3 bases removed from V and 5 bases from J, the gap between germline ends came to 16 bases. The CDR3 loop spans 15 amino acids. The CDR3 sequence is CASSPRTGVLETQYF. The CDR3 DNA sequence: TGTGCCAGCTCACCGCGGACCGGCGTTCTGGAGACCCAGTACTTC.